Given below is one T cell receptor beta chain in context. No antigen is known for it. The data are from a study of cytomegalovirus exposure and HLA in healthy donors. Study-level findings and limits: Among TCR sequences, most were rare, though some public TCRs appeared in many donors.

Primers included in the PCR were 60 Vbeta and 13 Jbeta primers. Sequencing was performed with immunoSEQ multiplex PCR; in TCRdb, only in-frame clones are kept and a portion is missing. Of approximately 110,000 clones in the sample, around 80% were seen once. Germline CDR1 and CDR2: MNHEY and SVGAGI. The CDR3 loop spans 14 amino acids. The junction had 6 bases not matched to a gene; V was cut back by 6 bases and J by 4 bases. The clonotype originates from a man over 45 in good health and CMV-seronegative. The V gene is TRBV6-5, the J gene TRBJ2-1; 7 bases are a match to TRBD1. The sample consisted of PBMCs. CDR3 sequence: CASRPRDRYNEQFF. In nucleotides, the CDR3 is TGTGCCAGCAGGCCCCGGGACAGATACAATGAGCAGTTCTTC.